One and the same sample provided the 26 T cell receptor beta chains below, sequenced in a study of T cells in Graves' hyperthyroidism and ophthalmopathy. What was amplified from RNA transcripts were TCR beta CDR3 regions. In the first-round RT-PCR of the TCR CDR3, the HTBI primer set was used. TCRdb redid the calling of the multiplex PCR reads with MiXCR, one entry per CDR3 protein. The sample carries around 690,000 distinct CDR3 sequences, 20% recorded once. Specimen: blood. Receptors were obtained from a man aged 25 to 40 with Graves' ophthalmopathy.

This clonotype was found a few times. In DNA form, the CDR3 reads TGTGCCAGCAGTGTGCTAGCGGGAGTATTATCCTACAATGAGCAGTTCTTC. Amino acid sequence: CASSVLAGVLSYNEQFF. This sequence joins TRBV6-1 and TRBJ2-1, with 10 bases that match TRBD2. The CDR3 is 17 amino acids. J was trimmed by 1 base and V by 4 bases; bases with no gene match: 7. The germline CDR1 and CDR2 sequences are MNHNS and SASEGT.

This clonotype was counted only a few times. The CDR3 reads CASSGLAGGPRRYEQFF. CDR3 bases: TGCGCCAGCAGCGGACTAGCGGGAGGGCCGCGGAGATATGAGCAGTTCTTC. The rearrangement links TRBV5-1 to TRBJ2-1, with 15 bases identical to TRBD2. This CDR3 region has 17 residues. Per the germline V gene, CDR1 is SGHRS and CDR2 is YFSETQ. J gave up 8 bases and V 4 bases, and 10 bases lay outside the gene matches.

With regard to this clonotype: One junction end disagrees with the germline gene, perhaps due to a read error. V gene TRBV7-3 combines with J gene TRBJ2-3; 11 bases line up with TRBD2. There are 16 residues in the CDR3. CDR1 and CDR2 (germline): SGHTA, FQGTGA. The CDR3 loop reads CAGSPTSGIGTDTQYF. CDR3 sequence (DNA): TGTGCCGGCAGCCCGACTAGCGGGATCGGCACAGATACGCAGTATTTT. Filled out from reference TRBV7-3 and TRBJ2-3, the complete variable domain reads GAGVSQTPSNKVTEKGKYVELRCDPISGHTALYWYRQSLGQGPEFLIYFQGTGAADDSGLPNDRFFAVRPEGSVSTLKIQRTERGDSAVYLCAGSPTSGIGTDTQYFGPGTRLTVL.

This clonotype was observed a few times. The chain uses TRBV9 and TRBJ1-4; 9 nucleotides line up with TRBD1. V shed 3 bases and J 6 bases; nucleotides not matched to a gene: 3. The CDR3 spans 14 residues. The V gene's germline CDR1 is SGDLS and CDR2 YYNGEE. The CDR3 here is CASSAGTGYEKLFF. The CDR3 DNA reads as TGTGCCAGCAGCGCCGGGACAGGGTATGAAAAACTGTTTTTT. Supplemented by reference TRBV9 and TRBJ1-4, the full variable domain reads DSGVTQTPKHLITATGQRVTLRCSPRSGDLSVYWYQQSLDQGLQFLIQYYNGEERAKGNILERFSAQQFPDLHSELNLSSLELGDSALYFCASSAGTGYEKLFFGSGTQLSVL.

As regards this clonotype: A read error is possible here, since a much larger clone lies one base away. The genes are TRBV28 and TRBJ1-2, with D hard to call. The CDR3 totals 12 residues. Trimming took off 6 bases at V and 4 bases at J, with 9 bases between the two ends. Germline CDR1 is MDHEN and CDR2 is SYDVKM. In DNA, the CDR3 is TGTGCCAGCAGGGCGGCTAGCTATGGCTACACCTTC. Its protein product is CASRAASYGYTF.

The rearrangement links TRBV6-1 to TRBJ2-1; weak D call: TRBD2 (5 bases). Trimming stripped 10 bases from V and 3 bases from J, with 16 bases between. CDR1 is MNHNS and CDR2 is SASEGT in the germline V gene. This CDR3 has 14 amino acids. The CDR3: CATSTDGLYNEQFF. CDR3 bases: TGTGCCACCTCGACTGATGGACTCTACAATGAGCAGTTCTTC.

This rearrangement joins TRBV19 to TRBJ1-5; no definite D call. Germline CDR1 is LNHDA and CDR2 is SQIVND (reference sequence). Trimming took 5 bases from V and 7 from J, leaving 12 bases between them. The CDR3 loop spans 13 amino acids. The CDR3: CASSSYGWQPQHF. The CDR3 region has the DNA TGTGCCAGTAGTTCCTACGGGTGGCAGCCCCAGCATTTT.

The genes are TRBV9 and TRBJ1-1; 9 bases are a match to TRBD1. The V gene end was trimmed by 2 bases and the J gene end by 1 base; junction bases not matched to a gene: 9. Germline V gene lookup returns CDR1 SGDLS and CDR2 YYNGEE. The CDR3 totals 17 residues. The CDR3 nucleotides read TGTGCCAGCAGCGTTCCTAGGACAGGGGAGGGGAACACTGAAGCTTTCTTT. Residues: CASSVPRTGEGNTEAFF.

This clonotype was found many times. This chain uses TRBV20-1 with TRBJ2-7; D tentatively reads TRBD1 or TRBD2 (5 bases each). The CDR3 runs to 12 residues. CDR1 and CDR2 from the germline V gene are DFQATT and SNEGSKA (reference sequence). The CDR3 coding sequence is TGCAGAGCCTTAGGGGAGACGAACGAGCAGTACTTC. It translates to CRALGETNEQYF.

This clonotype was seen at least ten times. The rearrangement joins TRBV5-8 to TRBJ1-1; 7 nucleotides match TRBD1. The CDR3 has 15 residues. Germline V gene sequence: CDR1 SGHTS, CDR2 YDEGEE. J was trimmed by 5 bases and V by 4 bases; bases with no gene match: 11. CDR3 nucleotide sequence: TGTGCCAGCAGCAATCACAGGGGCGTAGCGACTGAAGCTTTCTTT. As protein: CASSNHRGVATEAFF.

The rearrangement uses TRBV7-3 and TRBJ2-2; D is undetermined. V lost 4 bases and J lost 5, with 8 bases in between. Germline CDR1 and CDR2: SGHTA and FQGTGA. The CDR3 covers 13 residues. CDR3 region: CASSSAGTGELFF. The CDR3 DNA reads TGTGCCAGCAGCTCCGCCGGGACCGGGGAGCTGTTTTTT.

This chain links TRBV15 with TRBJ1-2; TRBD1 matches at 7 bases. This CDR3 has 15 amino acids. CDR1 and CDR2 from the germline V gene are LNHNV and YYDKDF (reference sequence). J was trimmed by 4 bases and V by 5 bases; bases with no gene match: 10. Written as DNA, the CDR3 is TGTGCCACCAGCGGGCGGGACAGCACTGGCTATGGCTACACCTTC. Protein product: CATSGRDSTGYGYTF. Drawing the rest from reference TRBV15 and TRBJ1-2, the complete variable domain is DAMVIQNPRYQVTQFGKPVTLSCSQTLNHNVMYWYQQKSSQAPKLLFHYYDKDFNNEADTPDNFQSRRPNTSFCFLDIRSPGLGDTAMYLCATSGRDSTGYGYTFGSGTRLTVV.

The chain combines TRBV20-1 with TRBJ2-1; a weak D match, TRBD2 (5 bases). Trimming took off 0 bases at V and 8 bases at J, with 14 bases between the two ends. Germline CDR1 is DFQATT and CDR2 is SNEGSKA (reference sequence). The length of the CDR3 is 14 residues. CDR3 loop: CSARDRGSAHEQFF. The CDR3, as DNA: TGCAGTGCTAGAGATCGTGGGAGTGCGCATGAGCAGTTCTTC.

This clonotype was observed many times. The chain combines TRBV12-3 or TRBV12-4 with TRBJ2-7; the match to TRBD2 covers 8 bases. This CDR3 comprises 14 residues. Trimming cost V 6 bases and J 4 bases; bases outside gene matches: 8. CDR3 in amino acids: CASSRSGSGYEQYF. CDR3 nucleotide sequence: TGTGCCAGCAGCAGAAGCGGGAGTGGTTACGAGCAGTACTTC.

The chain uses TRBV13 and TRBJ2-7; 12 bases agree with TRBD2. Unmatched junction bases numbered 8, after V lost 4 bases and J lost 4 bases. CDR3 length: 16 residues. CDR1 is PRHDT, CDR2 FYEKMQ, per germline (reference sequence). The CDR3 sequence: CASSSLLAGGPYEQYF. The DNA for the CDR3 is TGTGCCAGCAGCTCGCTCCTAGCGGGAGGGCCTTACGAGCAGTACTTC.

This clonotype appeared a few times. The rearrangement joins TRBV10-3 to TRBJ2-7; D is unresolved. The germline gives CDR1 ENHRY, CDR2 SYGVKD. The V and J ends lost 4 bases and 0 bases respectively, with 13 bases between them. The CDR3 is 15 residues long. This CDR3 is CAISVGTVSSYEQYF. The DNA for the CDR3 is TGTGCCATCAGTGTTGGCACCGTAAGCTCCTACGAGCAGTACTTC.

The V gene is TRBV5-1, the J gene TRBJ1-1; no firm D call. The V and J ends lost 4 bases and 5 bases respectively, with 12 bases between them. CDR1 SGHRS and CDR2 YFSETQ come from the germline V gene. This CDR3 is built from 13 residues. This chain's CDR3 is CASSRRMPTEAFF. CDR3 DNA sequence: TGCGCCAGCAGCCGTCGGATGCCGACTGAAGCTTTCTTT.

Many counts were recorded for this clonotype. The chain uses TRBV7-3 and TRBJ2-1; no definite D call. The CDR3 extends over 13 amino acids. The V gene's germline CDR1 is SGHTA and CDR2 FQGTGA. Between the trimmed V and J ends, which lost 1 base and 12 bases, there was a span of 13 bases. CDR3 residues: CASSLSGRSGQFF. The CDR3 DNA is TGTGCCAGCAGCTTAAGCGGACGGAGTGGGCAGTTCTTC.

V usage is TRBV12-3 or TRBV12-4 and J usage is TRBJ2-1, with TRBD2 matching 13 bases. Unmatched junction bases numbered 6, after V lost 4 bases and J lost 9 bases. The CDR3 consists of 15 residues. The CDR3 nucleotides read TGTGCCAGCAGTTACCGGACTAGCGGGGGCAGTGAGCAGTTCTTC. Protein product: CASSYRTSGGSEQFF.

J is TRBJ2-1 and V is TRBV5-4; 8 bases agree with TRBD2. The CDR3 spans 11 residues. With V trimmed by 5 bases and J by 13 bases, 5 bases remained unmatched. Per germline, CDR1 SGHNT and CDR2 YYREEE (reference sequence). CDR3 bases: TGTGCCAGCAGACTAGCGGAGACACAGTTCTTC. This codes for CASRLAETQFF.

In this sample, this clonotype turned up many times. The CDR3 here is CSARDISYGYTF. DNA for the CDR3: TGCAGTGCCCGAGACATATCCTATGGCTACACCTTC. The chain joins TRBV20-1 to TRBJ1-2; unclear D gene. The V gene lost 6 bases and the J gene lost 4 bases, with 12 bases spanning the gap. The CDR3 contains 12 residues. Germline CDR1 is DFQATT and CDR2 is SNEGSKA (reference sequence).

This clonotype came up many times. This chain links TRBV5-5 with TRBJ1-5, with no clear D. From germline, CDR1 is SGHKS and CDR2 YYEKEE (reference sequence). V lost 2 bases and J 2 bases, leaving 8 bases between the germline ends. The CDR3 extends over 14 amino acids. CDR3 in amino acids: CASSLGKGNQPQHF. The CDR3 DNA reads as TGTGCCAGCAGCTTAGGAAAAGGCAATCAGCCCCAGCATTTT. Combining the CDR3 with reference TRBV5-5 and TRBJ1-5 gives the whole variable domain DAGVTQSPTHLIKTRGQQVTLRCSPISGHKSVSWYQQVLGQGPQFIFQYYEKEERGRGNFPDRFSARQFPNYSSELNVNALLLGDSALYLCASSLGKGNQPQHFGDGTRLSIL.

This clonotype was seen at least ten times. The chain links TRBV7-9 to TRBJ2-7; a weak D match, TRBD1 (6 bases). Trimming stripped 5 bases from V and 3 bases from J, with 8 bases between. The CDR3 is made up of 12 amino acids. Germline V gene sequence: CDR1 SEHNR, CDR2 FQNEAQ (reference sequence). CDR3 nucleotide sequence: TGTGCCAGCAGCGGACAGAGCTACGAGCAGTACTTC. Residues: CASSGQSYEQYF. The whole variable domain, remainder taken from reference TRBV7-9 and TRBJ2-7, is DTGVSQNPRHKITKRGQNVTFRCDPISEHNRLYWYRQTLGQGPEFLTYFQNEAQLEKSRLLSDRFSAERPKGSFSTLEIQRTEQGDSAMYLCASSGQSYEQYFGPGTRLTVT.

The V and J genes are TRBV20-1 and TRBJ1-5, with a weak D call TRBD1 (6 bases). Germline loops: CDR1 DFQATT, CDR2 SNEGSKA (reference sequence). This CDR3 is 16 amino acids long. V shed 0 bases and J shed 4 bases, with 16 bases lying between them. The DNA for the CDR3 is TGCAGTGCTAGAGATCTCCCCCACGGGACAAATCAGCCCCAGCATTTT. Its translation: CSARDLPHGTNQPQHF.

This clonotype came up a few times. The chain recombines TRBV12-3 or TRBV12-4 with TRBJ2-7, with D perhaps assigned TRBD1 or TRBD2 (5 bases each). V lost 6 bases and J lost 2, with 17 bases in between. The CDR3 runs 15 residues. In DNA form, the CDR3 reads TGTGCCAGCAGAGGGACCGGGACCCCTACCTACGAGCAGTACTTC. Protein: CASRGTGTPTYEQYF.

The V call is TRBV5-1, the J call TRBJ1-5; D might be TRBD1 (5 bases). This CDR3 region has 15 residues. V was pared by 3 bases and J by 8 bases, with 18 bases between. Germline CDR1 is SGHRS and CDR2 is YFSETQ. CDR3: CASSWMTVKVEPQHF. CDR3 nucleotides: TGCGCCAGCAGCTGGATGACAGTCAAGGTGGAGCCCCAGCATTTT.